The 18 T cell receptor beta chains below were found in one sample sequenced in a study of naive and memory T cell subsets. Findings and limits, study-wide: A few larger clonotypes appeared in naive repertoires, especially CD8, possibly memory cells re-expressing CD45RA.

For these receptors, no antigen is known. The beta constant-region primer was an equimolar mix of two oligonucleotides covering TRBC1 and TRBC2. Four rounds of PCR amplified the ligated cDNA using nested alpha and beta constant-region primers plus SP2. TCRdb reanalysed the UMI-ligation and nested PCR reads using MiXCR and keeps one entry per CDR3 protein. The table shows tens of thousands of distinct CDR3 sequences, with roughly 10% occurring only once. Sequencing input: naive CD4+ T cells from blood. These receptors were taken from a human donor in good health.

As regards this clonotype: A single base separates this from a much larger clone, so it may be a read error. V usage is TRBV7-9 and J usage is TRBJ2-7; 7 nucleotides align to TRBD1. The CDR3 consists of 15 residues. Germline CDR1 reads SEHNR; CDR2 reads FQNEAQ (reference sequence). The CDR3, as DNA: TGTTCCAGCAGCTCAACCGGGACAGCCTTATACGAGCAGTACTTC. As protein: CSSSSTGTALYEQYF.

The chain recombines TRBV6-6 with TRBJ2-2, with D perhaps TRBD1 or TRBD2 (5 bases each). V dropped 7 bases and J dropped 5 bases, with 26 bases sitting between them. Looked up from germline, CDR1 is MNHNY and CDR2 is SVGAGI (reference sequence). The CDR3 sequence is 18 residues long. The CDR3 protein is CASIGQGDPTLRTGELFF. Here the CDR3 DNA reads TGTGCCAGCATAGGTCAAGGGGACCCGACCTTAAGAACCGGGGAGCTGTTTTTT.

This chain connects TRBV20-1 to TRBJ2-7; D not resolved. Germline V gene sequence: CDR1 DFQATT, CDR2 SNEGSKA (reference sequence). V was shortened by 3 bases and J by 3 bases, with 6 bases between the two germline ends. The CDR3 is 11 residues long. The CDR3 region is CSASSDYEQYF. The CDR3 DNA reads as TGCAGTGCTAGTTCCGACTACGAGCAGTACTTC.

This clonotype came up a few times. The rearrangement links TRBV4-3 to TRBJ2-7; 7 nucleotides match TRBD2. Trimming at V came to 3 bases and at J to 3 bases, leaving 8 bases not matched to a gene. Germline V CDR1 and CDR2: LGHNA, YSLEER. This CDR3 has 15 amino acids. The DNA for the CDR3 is TGCGCCAGCAGCCACGGACTAGGACGGAGCTACGAGCAGTACTTC. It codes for CASSHGLGRSYEQYF.

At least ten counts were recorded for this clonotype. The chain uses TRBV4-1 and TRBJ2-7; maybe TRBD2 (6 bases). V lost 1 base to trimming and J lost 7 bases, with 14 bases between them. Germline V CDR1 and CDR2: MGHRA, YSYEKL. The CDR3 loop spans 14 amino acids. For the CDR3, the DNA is TGCGCCAGCAGCCAAGTTGGGGGGAAAGGGGAGCAGTACTTC. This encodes CASSQVGGKGEQYF.

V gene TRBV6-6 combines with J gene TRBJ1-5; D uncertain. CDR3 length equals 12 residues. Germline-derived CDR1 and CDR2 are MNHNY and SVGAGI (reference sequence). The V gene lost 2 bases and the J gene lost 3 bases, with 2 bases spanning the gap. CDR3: CASSYANQPQHF. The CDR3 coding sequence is TGTGCCAGCAGTTACGCCAATCAGCCCCAGCATTTT.

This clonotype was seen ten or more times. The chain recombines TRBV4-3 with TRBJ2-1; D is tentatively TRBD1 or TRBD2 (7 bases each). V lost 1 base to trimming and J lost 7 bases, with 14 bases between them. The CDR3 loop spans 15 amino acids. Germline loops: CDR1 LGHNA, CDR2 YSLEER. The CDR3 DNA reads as TGCGCCAGCAGCCAAGGCAGGGGGAGGGAGAATGAGCAGTTCTTC. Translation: CASSQGRGRENEQFF.

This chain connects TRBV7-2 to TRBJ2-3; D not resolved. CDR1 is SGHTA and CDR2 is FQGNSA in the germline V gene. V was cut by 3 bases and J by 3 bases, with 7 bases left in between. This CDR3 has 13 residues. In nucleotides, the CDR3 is TGTGCCAGCAGCTTTGTCGGGACAGATACGCAGTATTTT. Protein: CASSFVGTDTQYF.

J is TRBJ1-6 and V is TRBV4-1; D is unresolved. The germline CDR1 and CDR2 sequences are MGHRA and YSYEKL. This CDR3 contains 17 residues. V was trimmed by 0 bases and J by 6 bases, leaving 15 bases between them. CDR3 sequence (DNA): TGCGCCAGCAGCCAAGAACATAGTATAGTTGGTAATTCACCCCTCCACTTT. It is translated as CASSQEHSIVGNSPLHF.

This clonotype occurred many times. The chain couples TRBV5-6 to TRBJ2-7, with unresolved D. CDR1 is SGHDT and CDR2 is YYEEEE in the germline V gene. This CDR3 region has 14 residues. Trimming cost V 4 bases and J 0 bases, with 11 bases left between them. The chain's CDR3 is CASSKQTSSYEQYF. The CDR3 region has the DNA TGTGCCAGCAGCAAACAGACGAGCTCCTACGAGCAGTACTTC. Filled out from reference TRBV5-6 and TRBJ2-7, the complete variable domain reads DAGVTQSPTHLIKTRGQQVTLRCSPKSGHDTVSWYQQALGQGPQFIFQYYEEEERQRGNFPDRFSGHQFPNYSSELNVNALLLGDSALYLCASSKQTSSYEQYFGPGTRLTVT.

CDR3 amino acids: CASSAGRAETQYF. CDR3 nucleotide sequence: TGTGCCAGCAGCGCGGGGAGGGCAGAGACCCAGTACTTC. The J gene is TRBJ2-5, the V gene TRBV7-3, with 7 bases aligning to TRBD2. Germline loops: CDR1 SGHTA, CDR2 FQGTGA. V trimming: 5 bases; J trimming: 4 bases; junction bases outside the gene matches: 4. The CDR3 runs 13 residues. Complete variable domain (other parts from reference TRBV7-3 and TRBJ2-5): GAGVSQTPSNKVTEKGKYVELRCDPISGHTALYWYRQSLGQGPEFLIYFQGTGAADDSGLPNDRFFAVRPEGSVSTLKIQRTERGDSAVYLCASSAGRAETQYFGPGTRLLVL.

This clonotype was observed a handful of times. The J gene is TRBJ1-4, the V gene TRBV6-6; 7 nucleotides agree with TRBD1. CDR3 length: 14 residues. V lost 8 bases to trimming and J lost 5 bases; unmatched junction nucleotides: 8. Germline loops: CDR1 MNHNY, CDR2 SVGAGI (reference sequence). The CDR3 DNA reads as TGTGCCAGCGGGCCGGGACAGAAGAATGAAAAACTGTTTTTT. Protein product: CASGPGQKNEKLFF.

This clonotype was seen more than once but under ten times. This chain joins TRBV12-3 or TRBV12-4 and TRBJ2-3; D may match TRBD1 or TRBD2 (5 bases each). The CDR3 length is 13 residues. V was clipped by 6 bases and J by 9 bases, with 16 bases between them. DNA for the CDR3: TGTGCCAGCAGCCCCCCCGGTGGGGGAACGCAGTATTTT. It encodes CASSPPGGGTQYF.

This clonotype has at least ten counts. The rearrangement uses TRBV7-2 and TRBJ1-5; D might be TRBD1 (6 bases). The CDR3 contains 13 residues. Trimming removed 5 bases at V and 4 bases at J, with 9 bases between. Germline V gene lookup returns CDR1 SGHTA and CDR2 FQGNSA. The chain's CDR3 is CASSPGQNQPQHF. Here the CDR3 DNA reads TGTGCCAGCAGCCCAGGACAGAATCAGCCCCAGCATTTT.

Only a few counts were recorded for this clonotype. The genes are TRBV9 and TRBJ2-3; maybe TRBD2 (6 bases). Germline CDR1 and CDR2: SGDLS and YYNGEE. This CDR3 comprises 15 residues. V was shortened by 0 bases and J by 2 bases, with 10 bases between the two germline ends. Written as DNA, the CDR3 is TGTGCCAGCAGCGTAGCGGAGGGCTTCACAGATACGCAGTATTTT. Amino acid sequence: CASSVAEGFTDTQYF.

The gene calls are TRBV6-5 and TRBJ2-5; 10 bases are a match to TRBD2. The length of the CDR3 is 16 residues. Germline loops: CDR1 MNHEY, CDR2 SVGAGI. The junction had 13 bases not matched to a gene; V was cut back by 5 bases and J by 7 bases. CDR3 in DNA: TGTGCCAGCAGTACCCTAGCGGGGGTCTCACTGGGGACCCAGTACTTC. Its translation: CASSTLAGVSLGTQYF.

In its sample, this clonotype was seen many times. Here the CDR3 reads CSAHDRFYEQYF. CDR3 bases: TGCAGTGCTCACGACAGGTTCTACGAGCAGTACTTC. This chain connects TRBV20-1 to TRBJ2-7, with D perhaps TRBD1 (6 bases). CDR1 and CDR2 from the germline V gene are DFQATT and SNEGSKA (reference sequence). This CDR3 has 12 amino acids. V was pared by 5 bases and J by 3 bases, with 11 bases between.

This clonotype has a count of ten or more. The CDR3 DNA is TGCAGCGTTGTAGGATCTGGAATAGATACGCAGTATTTT. Protein: CSVVGSGIDTQYF. The chain couples TRBV29-1 to TRBJ2-3; no firm D call. The germline CDR1 and CDR2 sequences are SQVTM and ANQGSEA. V was cut by 4 bases and J by 5 bases, with 13 bases left in between. This CDR3 contains 13 residues.